The source of this T cell receptor (beta chain) is a study of beta chain features in type 1 diabetes. CDR3 length: 16 residues. V was shortened by 2 bases and J by 1 base, with 13 bases between the two germline ends. Germline assignment: CDR1 MNHEY and CDR2 SMNVEV (reference sequence). Findings and limits, study-wide: TCRB CDR3s from Type 1 diabetes patients were moderately but significantly shorter in all four CD4+ subsets.

Notes on this clone: The antigen is not known.

Expressed TCRB transcripts got sequenced, as all isolated RNA was reverse transcribed. Read counts averaged approximately 3.5 million for samples of naive, central memory and regulatory T cells. Profiled with immunoSEQ multiplex PCR; TCRdb holds only in-frame clones, not every one. The repertoire includes hundreds of thousands of clones, 13% of them detected once, and less than 0.025% sits in the top ten. This sequence joins TRBV27 and TRBJ2-3; TRBD1 might be the D (5 bases). The sequence was obtained from a man between 18 and 35 years old with type 1 diabetes. The sequenced material came from naive CD4+ T cells from blood. The CDR3 nucleotides are TGTGCCAGCAGTTTAGGGGCGGCGGACCGCACAGATACGCAGTATTTT. Translation: CASSLGAADRTDTQYF.